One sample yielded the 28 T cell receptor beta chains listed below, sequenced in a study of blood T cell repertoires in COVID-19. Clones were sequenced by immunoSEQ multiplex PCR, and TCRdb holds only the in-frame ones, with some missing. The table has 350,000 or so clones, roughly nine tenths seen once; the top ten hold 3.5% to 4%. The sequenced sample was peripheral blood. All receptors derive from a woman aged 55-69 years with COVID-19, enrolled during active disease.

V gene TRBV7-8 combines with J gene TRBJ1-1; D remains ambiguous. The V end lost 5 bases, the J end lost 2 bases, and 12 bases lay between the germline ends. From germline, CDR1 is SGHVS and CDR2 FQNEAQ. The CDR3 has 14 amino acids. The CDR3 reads CASSPLVSNTEAFF. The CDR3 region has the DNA TGTGCCAGCAGCCCCCTCGTTAGTAACACTGAAGCTTTCTTT. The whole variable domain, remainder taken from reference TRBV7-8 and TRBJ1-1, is GAGVSQSPRYKVAKRGQDVALRCDPISGHVSLFWYQQALGQGPEFLTYFQNEAQLDKSGLPSDRFFAERPEGSVSTLKIQRTQQEDSAVYLCASSPLVSNTEAFFGQGTRLTVV.

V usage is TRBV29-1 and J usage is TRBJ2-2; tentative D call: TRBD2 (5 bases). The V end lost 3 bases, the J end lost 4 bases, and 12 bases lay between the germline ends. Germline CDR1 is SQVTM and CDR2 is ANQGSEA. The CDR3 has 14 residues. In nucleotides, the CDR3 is TGCAGCGTTGATGTGGTTCGGGGCACCGGGGAGCTGTTTTTT. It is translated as CSVDVVRGTGELFF.

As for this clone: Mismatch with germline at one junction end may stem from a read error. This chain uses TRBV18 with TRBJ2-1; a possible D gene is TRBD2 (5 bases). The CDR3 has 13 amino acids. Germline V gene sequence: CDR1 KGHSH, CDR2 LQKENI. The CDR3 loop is CASSPTIYSEQFF. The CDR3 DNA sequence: TGTGCCAGCTCACCGACTATCTACAGTGAGCAGTTCTTC.

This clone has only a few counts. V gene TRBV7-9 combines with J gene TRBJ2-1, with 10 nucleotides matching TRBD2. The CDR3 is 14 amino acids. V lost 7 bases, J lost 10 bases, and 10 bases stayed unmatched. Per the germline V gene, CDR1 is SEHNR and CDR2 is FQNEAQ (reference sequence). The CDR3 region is CASTEASGGLEQFF. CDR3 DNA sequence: TGTGCCAGCACCGAGGCTAGCGGGGGTTTGGAGCAGTTCTTC.

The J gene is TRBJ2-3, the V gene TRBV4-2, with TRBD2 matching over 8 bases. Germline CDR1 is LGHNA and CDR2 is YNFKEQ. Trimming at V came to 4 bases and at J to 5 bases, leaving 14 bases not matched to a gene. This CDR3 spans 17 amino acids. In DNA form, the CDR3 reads TGTGCCAGCAGCCTCCTACCATCGCGGGGGGAAGGAGATACGCAGTATTTT. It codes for CASSLLPSRGEGDTQYF.

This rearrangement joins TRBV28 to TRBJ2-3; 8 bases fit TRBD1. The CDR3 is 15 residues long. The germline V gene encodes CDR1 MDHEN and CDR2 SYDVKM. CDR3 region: CASITGGSTADTQYF. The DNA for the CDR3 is TGTGCATCGATTACAGGGGGATCTACTGCGGATACGCAGTATTTT. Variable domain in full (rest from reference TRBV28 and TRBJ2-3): DVKVTQSSRYLVKRTGEKVFLECVQDMDHENMFWYRQDPGLGLRLIYFSYDVKMKEKGDIPEGYSVSREKKERFSLILESASTNQTSMYLCASITGGSTADTQYFGPGTRLTVL.

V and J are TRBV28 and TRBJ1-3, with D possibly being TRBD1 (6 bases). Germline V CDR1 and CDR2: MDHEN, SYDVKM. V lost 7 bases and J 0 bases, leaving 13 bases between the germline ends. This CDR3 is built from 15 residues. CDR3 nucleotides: TGTGCCAGCATCTCGACAGGTTTCTCTGGAAACACCATATATTTT. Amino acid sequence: CASISTGFSGNTIYF.

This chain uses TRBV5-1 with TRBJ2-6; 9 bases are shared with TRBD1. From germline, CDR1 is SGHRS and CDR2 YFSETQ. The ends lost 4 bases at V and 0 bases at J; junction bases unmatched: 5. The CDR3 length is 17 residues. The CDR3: CASSPSTGGSGANVLTF. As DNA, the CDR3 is TGCGCCAGCAGCCCGTCGACAGGGGGCTCTGGGGCCAACGTCCTGACTTTC. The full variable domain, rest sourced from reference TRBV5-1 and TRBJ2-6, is KAGVTQTPRYLIKTRGQQVTLSCSPISGHRSVSWYQQTPGQGLQFLFEYFSETQRNKGNFPGRFSGRQFSNSRSEMNVSTLELGDSALYLCASSPSTGGSGANVLTFGAGSRLTVL.

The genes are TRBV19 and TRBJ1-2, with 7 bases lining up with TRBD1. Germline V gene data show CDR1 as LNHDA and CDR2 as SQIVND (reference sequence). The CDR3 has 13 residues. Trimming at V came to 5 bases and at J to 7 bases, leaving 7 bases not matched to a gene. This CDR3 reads CASSVTGAGGYTF. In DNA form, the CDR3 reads TGTGCCAGTAGTGTTACAGGGGCAGGTGGCTACACCTTC.

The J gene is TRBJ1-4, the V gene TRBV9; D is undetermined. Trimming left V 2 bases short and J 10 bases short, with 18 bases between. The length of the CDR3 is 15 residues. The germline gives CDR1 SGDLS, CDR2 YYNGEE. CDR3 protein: CASSVSGEFSGKLFF. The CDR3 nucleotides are TGTGCCAGCAGCGTTTCCGGGGAATTCTCCGGAAAACTGTTTTTT.

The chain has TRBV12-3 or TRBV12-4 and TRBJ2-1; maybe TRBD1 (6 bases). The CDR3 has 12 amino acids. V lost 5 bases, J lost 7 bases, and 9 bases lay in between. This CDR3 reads CASSPGVNEQFF. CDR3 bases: TGTGCCAGCAGTCCAGGGGTGAATGAGCAGTTCTTC.

The CDR3 bases are TGTGCCAGCAGCGACAGCACTGAAGCTTTCTTT. Its translation is CASSDSTEAFF. The chain is built from TRBV6-6 and TRBJ1-1; a weak D match, TRBD1 (5 bases). The V and J ends lost 6 bases and 4 bases respectively, with 6 bases between them. Germline-derived CDR1 and CDR2 are MNHNY and SVGAGI (reference sequence). The CDR3 extends over 11 amino acids.

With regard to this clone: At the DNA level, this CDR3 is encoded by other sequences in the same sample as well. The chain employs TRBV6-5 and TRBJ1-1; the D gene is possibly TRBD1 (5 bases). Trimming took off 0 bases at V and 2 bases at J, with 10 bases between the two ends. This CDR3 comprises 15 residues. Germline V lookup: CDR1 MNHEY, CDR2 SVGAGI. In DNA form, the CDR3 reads TGTGCCAGCAGTTACTCGAGGAGGGGTAACACTGAAGCTTTCTTT. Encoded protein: CASSYSRRGNTEAFF.

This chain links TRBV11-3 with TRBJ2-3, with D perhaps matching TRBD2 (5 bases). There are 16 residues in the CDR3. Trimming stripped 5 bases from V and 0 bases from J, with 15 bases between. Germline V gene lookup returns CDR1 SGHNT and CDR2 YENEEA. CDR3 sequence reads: CASSQTGFSSTDTQYF. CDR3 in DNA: TGTGCCAGCAGCCAGACGGGGTTCTCTAGCACAGATACGCAGTATTTT.

The CDR3 loop reads CASSSTGGEGYTF. CDR3 DNA: TGTGCCAGCAGTTCTACAGGGGGCGAAGGCTACACCTTC. This rearrangement joins TRBV28 to TRBJ1-2, with 9 bases matching TRBD1. Looked up from germline, CDR1 is MDHEN and CDR2 is SYDVKM. V was clipped by 4 bases and J by 8 bases; unmatched bases: 5. This CDR3 contains 13 residues.

The CDR3 region has the DNA TGTGCCTGGAGTGAACCTACGGGACGGGGACTCTATGGCTACACCTTC. Amino acid sequence: CAWSEPTGRGLYGYTF. The rearrangement links TRBV30 to TRBJ1-2; D may be TRBD1 (5 bases). The CDR3 length is 16 residues. Trimming took 1 base from V and 4 from J, leaving 19 bases between them. The germline CDR1 and CDR2 sequences are GTSNPN and SVGIG (reference sequence).

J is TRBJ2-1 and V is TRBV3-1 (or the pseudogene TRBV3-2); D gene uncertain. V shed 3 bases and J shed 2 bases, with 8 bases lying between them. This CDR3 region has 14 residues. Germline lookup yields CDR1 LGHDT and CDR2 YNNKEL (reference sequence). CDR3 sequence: CASSHSGPYNEQFF. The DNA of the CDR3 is TGTGCCAGCAGCCACTCGGGTCCCTACAATGAGCAGTTCTTC.

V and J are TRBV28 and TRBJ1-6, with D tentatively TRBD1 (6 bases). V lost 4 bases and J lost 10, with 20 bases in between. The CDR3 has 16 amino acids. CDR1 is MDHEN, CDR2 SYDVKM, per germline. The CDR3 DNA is TGTGCCAGCAGTTCCATTGCAGGGGACCTTGGGTCACCCCTCCACTTT. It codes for CASSSIAGDLGSPLHF.

DNA of the CDR3: TGTGCCAGTAGTATTGGGGCGTTTGGTACTGAAGCTTTCTTT. Its protein is CASSIGAFGTEAFF. The V and J genes are TRBV19 and TRBJ1-1; a weak D match, TRBD1 (5 bases). Per the germline V gene, CDR1 is LNHDA and CDR2 is SQIVND (reference sequence). The CDR3 spans 14 residues. V lost 3 bases and J lost 5, with 13 bases in between.

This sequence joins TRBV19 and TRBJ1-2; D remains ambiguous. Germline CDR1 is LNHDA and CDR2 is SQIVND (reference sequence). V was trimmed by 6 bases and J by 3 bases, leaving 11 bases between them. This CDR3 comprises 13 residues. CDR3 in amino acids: CASRIEADYGYTF. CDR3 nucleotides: TGTGCCAGTAGGATTGAGGCCGACTATGGCTACACCTTC.

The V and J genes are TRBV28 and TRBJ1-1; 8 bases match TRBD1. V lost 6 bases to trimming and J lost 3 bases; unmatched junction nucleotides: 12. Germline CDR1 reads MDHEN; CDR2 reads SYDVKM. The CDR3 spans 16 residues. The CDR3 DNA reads TGTGCCAGCAGATCGACGACAGGGGCGAGGGACACTGAAGCTTTCTTT. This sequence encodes CASRSTTGARDTEAFF.

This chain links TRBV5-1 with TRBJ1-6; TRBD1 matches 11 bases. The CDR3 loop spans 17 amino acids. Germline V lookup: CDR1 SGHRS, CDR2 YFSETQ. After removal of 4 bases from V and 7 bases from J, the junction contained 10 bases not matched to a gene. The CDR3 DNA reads TGCGCCAGCAGCCACACGGTTGGGACAGGGGGGAATTCACCCCTCCACTTT. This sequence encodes CASSHTVGTGGNSPLHF.

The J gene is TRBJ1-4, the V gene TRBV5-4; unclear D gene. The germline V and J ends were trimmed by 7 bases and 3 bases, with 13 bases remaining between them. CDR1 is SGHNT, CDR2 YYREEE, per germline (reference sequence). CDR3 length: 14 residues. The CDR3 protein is CASAGGPSNEKLFF. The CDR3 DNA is TGTGCCAGCGCTGGCGGCCCTTCTAATGAAAAACTGTTTTTT. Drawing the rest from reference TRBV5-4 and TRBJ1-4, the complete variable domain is ETGVTQSPTHLIKTRGQQVTLRCSSQSGHNTVSWYQQALGQGPQFIFQYYREEENGRGNFPPRFSGLQFPNYSSELNVNALELDDSALYLCASAGGPSNEKLFFGSGTQLSVL.

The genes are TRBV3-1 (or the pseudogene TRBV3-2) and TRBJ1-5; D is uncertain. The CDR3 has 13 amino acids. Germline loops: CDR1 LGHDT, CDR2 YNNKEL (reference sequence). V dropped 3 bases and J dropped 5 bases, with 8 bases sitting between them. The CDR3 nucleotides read TGTGCCAGCAGCCACGGCGGGGATCAGCCCCAGCATTTT. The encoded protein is CASSHGGDQPQHF.

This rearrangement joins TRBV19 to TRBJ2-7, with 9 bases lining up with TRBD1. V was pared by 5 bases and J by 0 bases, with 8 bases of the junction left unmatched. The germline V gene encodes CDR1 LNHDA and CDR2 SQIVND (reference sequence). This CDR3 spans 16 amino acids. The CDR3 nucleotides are TGTGCCAGTAGTCTACGGACAGGGGCCTACTCCTACGAGCAGTACTTC. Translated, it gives CASSLRTGAYSYEQYF.

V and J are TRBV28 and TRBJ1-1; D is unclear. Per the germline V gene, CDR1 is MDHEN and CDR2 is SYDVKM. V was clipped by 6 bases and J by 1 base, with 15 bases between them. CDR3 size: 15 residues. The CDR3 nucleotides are TGTGCCAGCAGCCCTGGAGGGTGGCAGAACACTGAAGCTTTCTTT. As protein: CASSPGGWQNTEAFF.

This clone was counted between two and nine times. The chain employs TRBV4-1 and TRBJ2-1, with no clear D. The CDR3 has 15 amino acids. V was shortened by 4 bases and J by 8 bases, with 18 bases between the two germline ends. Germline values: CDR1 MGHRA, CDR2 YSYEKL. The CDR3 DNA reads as TGCGCCAGCAGCCCACTAATGAGGCTAATGGATGAGCAGTTCTTC. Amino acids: CASSPLMRLMDEQFF.

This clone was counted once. CDR3 region: CASSNSERVLYYGYTF. The CDR3 region has the DNA TGTGCCAGTAGTAACTCGGAGAGAGTCCTTTACTATGGCTACACCTTC. The chain employs TRBV19 and TRBJ1-2; D gene ambiguous. This CDR3 spans 16 amino acids. Germline V gene data show CDR1 as LNHDA and CDR2 as SQIVND (reference sequence). Trimming shortened V by 4 bases and J by 3 bases, and 18 bases separated the two germline ends.